The clone carrying this TCR beta chain is classed as medium-sized. Its antigen is undetermined. The data were taken from a study of T cells after posttransplantation cyclophosphamide. Cyclophosphamide on days +3 and +4 followed busulfan-fludarabine conditioning and a marrow graft. The protocol was immunoSEQ multiplex PCR, while the TCRdb copy is restricted to in-frame clones and leaves out a portion. The counts give approximately 1,100 clones, none of them seen only once; roughly two fifths is held by the top ten. Study outcomes and limitations: Donor CD8+ memory clones often dominated recipient blood repertoires at later times. Recipient CMV seropositivity and CMV reactivation strongly tracked TRB clonality.

This clonotype originated in a male patient between 25 and 39 years old who received an allogeneic stem cell transplant from a related donor, was CMV-positive, and had no GVHD. A subset of T cells may come from the graft donor. Source: PBMCs, taken 84 days after allogeneic stem cell transplant with posttransplant cyclophosphamide.

The CDR3 DNA is TGTGCCACCAGTGATATCCCCTACAGGAGGGGGGGACGGACCGGGGAGCTGTTTTTT. Its translation: CATSDIPYRRGGRTGELFF. The V gene is TRBV24-1, the J gene TRBJ2-2, with TRBD2 as a possible D gene (7 bases). V was trimmed by 3 bases and J by 5 bases, leaving 24 bases between them. This CDR3 comprises 19 residues. CDR1 and CDR2 from the germline V gene are KGHDR and SFDVKD.